This T cell receptor (beta chain) came from a study of T cell responses to AZD1222 COVID-19 vaccine. Only in-frame clones appear in the TCRdb table, and some are missing; sequencing was by immunoSEQ multiplex PCR. The sample includes 100,000 to 150,000 clones, around 90% seen only once; the top ten take approximately 6%. This receptor was taken from an adult in good health. This material consisted of peripheral blood, taken on day 0 of AZD1222 vaccination.

The CDR3 here is CASTRTIGERSPLHF. The CDR3 DNA reads as TGTGCCAGCACACGTACGATAGGGGAAAGGTCACCCCTCCACTTT. The gene calls are TRBV27 and TRBJ1-6, with D tentatively TRBD1 (5 bases). V lost 7 bases and J lost 10, with 20 bases in between. This CDR3 comprises 15 residues. The germline gives CDR1 MNHEY, CDR2 SMNVEV (reference sequence).